Sequencing of this T cell receptor beta chain was carried out in a study of blood T cell repertoires in COVID-19. About the study: Spain, Italy and the United States supplied samples that represented acute and convalescent COVID-19. PBMCs, B-cell-depleted T cells, or T cells were the source of the cDNA or gDNA that made up the material.

In the authors' methods: By means of reference gene primer amplification, nucleated cell counts were estimated. Generated by immunoSEQ multiplex PCR, the TCRdb table keeps only in-frame clones and is missing some. That table furnishes V, J and clone size, whereas the DNA furnished D and trimming. This table has 95,000 to 150,000 clones, more than 70% appearing once. V trimming: 6 bases; J trimming: 5 bases; junction bases outside the gene matches: 9. This CDR3 contains 16 residues. Looked up from germline, CDR1 is SNHLY and CDR2 is FYNNEI. The material sequenced was peripheral blood. The chain carries TRBV2 and TRBJ2-1; 11 positions match TRBD2. This TCR was recovered from a human donor in a cohort sampled during active COVID-19. CDR3 nucleotides: TGTGCCAGCAGCTTCCGGGGGACTAGCGGTGACAATGAGCAGTTCTTC. Amino acids: CASSFRGTSGDNEQFF.